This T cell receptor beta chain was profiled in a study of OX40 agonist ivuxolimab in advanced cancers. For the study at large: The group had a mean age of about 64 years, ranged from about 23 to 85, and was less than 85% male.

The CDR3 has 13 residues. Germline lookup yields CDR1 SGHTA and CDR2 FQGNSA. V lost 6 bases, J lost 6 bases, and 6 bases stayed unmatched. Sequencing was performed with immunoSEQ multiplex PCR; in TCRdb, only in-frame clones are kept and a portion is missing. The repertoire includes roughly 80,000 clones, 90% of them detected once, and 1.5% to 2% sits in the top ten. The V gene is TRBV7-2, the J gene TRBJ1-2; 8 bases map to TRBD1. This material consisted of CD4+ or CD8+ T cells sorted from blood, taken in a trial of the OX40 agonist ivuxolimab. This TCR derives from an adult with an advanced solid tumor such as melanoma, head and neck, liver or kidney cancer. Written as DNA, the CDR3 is TGTGCCAGCAGTCGACAGGGGAGTGATGGCTACACCTTC. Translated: CASSRQGSDGYTF.